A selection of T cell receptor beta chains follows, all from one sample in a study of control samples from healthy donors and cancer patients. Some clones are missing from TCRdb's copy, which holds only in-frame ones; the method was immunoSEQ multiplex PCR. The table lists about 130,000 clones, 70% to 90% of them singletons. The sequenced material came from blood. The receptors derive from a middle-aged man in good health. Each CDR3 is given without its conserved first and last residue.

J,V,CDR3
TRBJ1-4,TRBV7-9,ASSLGTAGGEKLF
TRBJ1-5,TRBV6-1,ASSGSRRGQINQPQH
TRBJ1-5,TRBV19,ASSTWLRRRQPQH
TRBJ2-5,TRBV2,ASSDRTSGGRETQY
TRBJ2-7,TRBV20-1,SASIGQGANYEQY
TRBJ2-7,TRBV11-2,ASSLGDEQY
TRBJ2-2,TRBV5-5,ASSLALTSGGVISTGELF
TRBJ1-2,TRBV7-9,ASSLIMGGRSWDYGYT
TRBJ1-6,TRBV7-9,ASSKHPGQGPSPLH
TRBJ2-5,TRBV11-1,ASSPGDPGTQY
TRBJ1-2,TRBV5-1,ASSLEGTNYGYT
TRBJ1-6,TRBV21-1,ASSKVRPGSRLTYNSPLH
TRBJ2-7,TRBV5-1,ASSFLADYEQY
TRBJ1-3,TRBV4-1,ASSQATGTSRSDTIY
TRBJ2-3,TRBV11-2,ASSSSSRTDTQY
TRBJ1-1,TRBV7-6,ASSLEDRMNTEAF